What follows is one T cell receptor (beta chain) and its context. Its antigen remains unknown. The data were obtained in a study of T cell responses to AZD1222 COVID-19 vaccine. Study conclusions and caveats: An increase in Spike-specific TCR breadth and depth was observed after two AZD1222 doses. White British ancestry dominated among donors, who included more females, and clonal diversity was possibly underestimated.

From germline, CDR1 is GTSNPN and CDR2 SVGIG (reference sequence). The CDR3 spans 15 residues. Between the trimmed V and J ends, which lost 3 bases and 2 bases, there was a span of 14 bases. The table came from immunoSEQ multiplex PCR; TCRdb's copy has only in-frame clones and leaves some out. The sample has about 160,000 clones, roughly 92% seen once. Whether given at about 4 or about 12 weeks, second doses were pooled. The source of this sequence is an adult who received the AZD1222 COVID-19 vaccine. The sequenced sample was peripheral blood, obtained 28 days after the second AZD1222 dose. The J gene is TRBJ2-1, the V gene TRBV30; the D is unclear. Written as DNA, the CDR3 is TGTGCCTGGAGCCTCCCTGTATACCCCTACAATGAGCAGTTCTTC. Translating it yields CAWSLPVYPYNEQFF.